This T cell receptor beta chain was documented in a study of blood T cell repertoires in COVID-19. Across the study: Nucleic acid was either cDNA or gDNA, and it came from T cells, B-cell-depleted T cells, or PBMCs.

The participants were between roughly 18 and 90 years old and came from some 25 US areas. Participants' own reports of clinical history determined their cohort assignment. As originally analysed: Amplification with reference gene primers provided the estimates of nucleated cell counts. The repertoire was sequenced with immunoSEQ multiplex PCR; TCRdb's copy has only in-frame clones and lacks some. The DNA gave D and trimming, while V, J and clone size come from that table. In the table there are 200,000 or so clones, about 80% of which are singletons. This CDR3 comprises 13 residues. The germline V gene has CDR1 MNHEY and CDR2 SVGEGT. V was pared by 5 bases and J by 7 bases, with 6 bases of the junction left unmatched.

The clonotype originates from a middle-aged woman with acute COVID-19. The chain uses TRBV6-2 or TRBV6-3 and TRBJ1-2; 8 nucleotides match TRBD1. The sample taken for sequencing was PBMCs or T cells enriched from blood (not recorded which). The CDR3 coding sequence is TGTGCCAGCAGTCCCCGGACAGGGACTGGCTACACCTTC. Its protein is CASSPRTGTGYTF.